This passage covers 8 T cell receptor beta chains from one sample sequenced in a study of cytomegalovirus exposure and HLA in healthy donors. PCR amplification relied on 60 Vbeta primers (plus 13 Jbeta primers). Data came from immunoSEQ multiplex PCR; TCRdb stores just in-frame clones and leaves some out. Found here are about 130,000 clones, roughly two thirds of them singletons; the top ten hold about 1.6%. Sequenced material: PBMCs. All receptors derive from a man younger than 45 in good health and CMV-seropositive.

The CDR3 DNA reads as TGTGCCAGTAGTCTCAGCGGTAGCGGGAGTACGGCAGATACGCAGTATTTT. It translates to CASSLSGSGSTADTQYF. V gene TRBV19 combines with J gene TRBJ2-3; TRBD2 aligns across 9 bases. The CDR3 covers 17 residues. After removal of 5 bases from V and 4 bases from J, the junction contained 13 bases not matched to a gene. The germline V gene encodes CDR1 LNHDA and CDR2 SQIVND (reference sequence). Combining the CDR3 with reference TRBV19 and TRBJ2-3 gives the whole variable domain DGGITQSPKYLFRKEGQNVTLSCEQNLNHDAMYWYRQDPGQGLRLIYYSQIVNDFQKGDIAEGYSVSREKKESFPLTVTSAQKNPTAFYLCASSLSGSGSTADTQYFGPGTRLTVL.

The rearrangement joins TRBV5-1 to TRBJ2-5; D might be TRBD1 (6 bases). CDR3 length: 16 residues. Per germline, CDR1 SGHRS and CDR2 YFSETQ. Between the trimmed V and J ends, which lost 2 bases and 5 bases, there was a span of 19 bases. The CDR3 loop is CASSFQPPGTGETQYF. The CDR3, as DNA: TGCGCCAGCAGCTTCCAACCGCCCGGTACAGGGGAGACCCAGTACTTC.

This CDR3 reads CASSTGDDSEQYF. The CDR3 DNA reads TGTGCCAGCAGCACAGGGGATGACAGCGAGCAGTACTTC. The chain uses TRBV5-4 and TRBJ2-7; TRBD1 aligns across 7 bases. Germline-derived CDR1 and CDR2 are SGHNT and YYREEE (reference sequence). With V trimmed by 4 bases and J by 6 bases, 7 bases remained unmatched. The CDR3 is 13 residues long. Filled out from reference TRBV5-4 and TRBJ2-7, the complete variable domain reads ETGVTQSPTHLIKTRGQQVTLRCSSQSGHNTVSWYQQALGQGPQFIFQYYREEENGRGNFPPRFSGLQFPNYSSELNVNALELDDSALYLCASSTGDDSEQYFGPGTRLTVT.

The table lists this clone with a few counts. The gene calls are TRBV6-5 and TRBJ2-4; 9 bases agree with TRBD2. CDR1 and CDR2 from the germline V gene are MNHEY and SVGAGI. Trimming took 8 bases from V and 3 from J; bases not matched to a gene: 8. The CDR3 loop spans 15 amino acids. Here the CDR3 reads CASSLAGVGKNIQYF. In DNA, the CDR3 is TGTGCCAGCTCCTTAGCGGGAGTGGGCAAAAACATTCAGTACTTC.

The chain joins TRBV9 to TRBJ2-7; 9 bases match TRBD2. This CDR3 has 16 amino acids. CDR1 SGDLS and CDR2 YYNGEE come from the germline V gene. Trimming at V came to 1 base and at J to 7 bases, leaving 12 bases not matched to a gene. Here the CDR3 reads CASSVSAGGSLGEQYF. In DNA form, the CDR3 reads TGTGCCAGCAGCGTATCGGCGGGAGGGTCTCTCGGGGAGCAGTACTTC.

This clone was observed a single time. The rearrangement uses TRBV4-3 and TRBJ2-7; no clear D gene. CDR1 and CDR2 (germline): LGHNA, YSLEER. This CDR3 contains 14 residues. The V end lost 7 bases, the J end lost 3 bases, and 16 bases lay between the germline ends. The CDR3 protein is CASTHPGSLYEQYF. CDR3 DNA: TGCGCCAGCACCCACCCCGGTTCTCTCTACGAGCAGTACTTC.

The CDR3 DNA reads TGCGCCAGCAGCTTGGCAGGCCCTGGAAACACCATATATTTT. It codes for CASSLAGPGNTIYF. The J gene is TRBJ1-3, the V gene TRBV5-1, with D uncertain. The CDR3 sequence is 14 residues long. Trimming left V 0 bases short and J 2 bases short, with 6 bases between. Germline values: CDR1 SGHRS, CDR2 YFSETQ. Complete variable domain (other parts from reference TRBV5-1 and TRBJ1-3): KAGVTQTPRYLIKTRGQQVTLSCSPISGHRSVSWYQQTPGQGLQFLFEYFSETQRNKGNFPGRFSGRQFSNSRSEMNVSTLELGDSALYLCASSLAGPGNTIYFGEGSWLTVV.

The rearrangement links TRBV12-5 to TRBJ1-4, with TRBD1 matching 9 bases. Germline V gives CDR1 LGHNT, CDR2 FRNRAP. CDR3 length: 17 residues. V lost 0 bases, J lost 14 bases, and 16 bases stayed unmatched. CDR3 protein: CASGLVPPGQGSSGLFF. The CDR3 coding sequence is TGTGCTAGTGGTTTGGTCCCTCCGGGACAGGGTTCCTCTGGGCTGTTTTTT.